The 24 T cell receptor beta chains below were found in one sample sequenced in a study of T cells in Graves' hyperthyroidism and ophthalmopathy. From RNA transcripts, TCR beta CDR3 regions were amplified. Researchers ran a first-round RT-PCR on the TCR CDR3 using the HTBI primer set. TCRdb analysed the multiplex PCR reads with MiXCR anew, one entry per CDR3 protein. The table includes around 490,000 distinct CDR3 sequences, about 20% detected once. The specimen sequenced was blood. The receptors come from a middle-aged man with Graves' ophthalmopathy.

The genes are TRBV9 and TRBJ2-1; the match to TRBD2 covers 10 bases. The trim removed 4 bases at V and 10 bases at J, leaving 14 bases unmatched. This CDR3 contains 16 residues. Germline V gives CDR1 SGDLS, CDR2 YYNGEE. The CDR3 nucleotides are TGTGCCAGCAGCCCCCGGTGGGCTAGCGGGGGAGAAGAGCAGTTCTTC. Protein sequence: CASSPRWASGGEEQFF.

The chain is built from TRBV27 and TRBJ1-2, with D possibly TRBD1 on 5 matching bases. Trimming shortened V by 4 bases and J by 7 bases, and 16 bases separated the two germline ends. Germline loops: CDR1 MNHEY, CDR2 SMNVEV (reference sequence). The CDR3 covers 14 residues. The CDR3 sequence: CASSSIGGVGGYTF. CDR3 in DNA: TGTGCCAGCAGTTCCATAGGAGGGGTGGGTGGCTACACCTTC.

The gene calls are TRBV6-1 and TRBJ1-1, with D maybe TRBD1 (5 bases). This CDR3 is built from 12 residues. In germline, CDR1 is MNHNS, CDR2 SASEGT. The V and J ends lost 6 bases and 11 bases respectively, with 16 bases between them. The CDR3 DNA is TGTGCCAGCAGGGGGTGGGACGGTGGGGCTTTCTTT. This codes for CASRGWDGGAFF.

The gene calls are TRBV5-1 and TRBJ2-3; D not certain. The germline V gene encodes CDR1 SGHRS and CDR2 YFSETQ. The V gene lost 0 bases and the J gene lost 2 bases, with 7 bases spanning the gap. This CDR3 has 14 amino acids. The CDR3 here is CASSLVANTDTQYF. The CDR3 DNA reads TGCGCCAGCAGCTTGGTGGCCAACACAGATACGCAGTATTTT.

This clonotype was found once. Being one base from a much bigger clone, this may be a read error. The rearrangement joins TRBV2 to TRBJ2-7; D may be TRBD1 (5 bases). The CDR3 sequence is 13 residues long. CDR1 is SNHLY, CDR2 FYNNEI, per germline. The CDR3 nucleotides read TGTGCCAGCAGTGGGACAAAGACCTACGAGCAGTGCTTC. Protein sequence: CASSGTKTYEQCF. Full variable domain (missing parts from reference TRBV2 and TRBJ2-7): EPEVTQTPSHQVTQMGQEVILRCVPISNHLYFYWYRQILGQKVEFLVSFYNNEISEKSEIFDDQFSVERPDGSNFTLKIRSTKLEDSAMYFCASSGTKTYEQCFGPGTRLTVT.

In DNA, the CDR3 is TGTGCCAGCAGCCAAGGGGCAGGAGAGAACACTGAAGCTTTCTTT. Residues: CASSQGAGENTEAFF. The chain carries TRBV4-2 and TRBJ1-1, with D hard to call. V dropped 1 base and J dropped 1 base, with 10 bases sitting between them. This CDR3 is 15 amino acids long. CDR1 and CDR2 from the germline V gene are LGHNA and YNFKEQ.

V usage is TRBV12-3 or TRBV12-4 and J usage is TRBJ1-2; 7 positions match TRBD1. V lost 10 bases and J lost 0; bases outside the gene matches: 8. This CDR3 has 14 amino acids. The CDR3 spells CANNPGTANYGYTF. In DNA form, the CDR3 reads TGTGCCAACAACCCCGGGACAGCTAACTATGGCTACACCTTC.

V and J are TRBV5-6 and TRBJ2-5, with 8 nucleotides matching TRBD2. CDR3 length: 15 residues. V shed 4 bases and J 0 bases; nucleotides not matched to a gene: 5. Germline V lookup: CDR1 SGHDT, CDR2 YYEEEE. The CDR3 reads CASSTPGGYQETQYF. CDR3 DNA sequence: TGTGCCAGCAGCACTCCGGGGGGGTACCAAGAGACCCAGTACTTC.

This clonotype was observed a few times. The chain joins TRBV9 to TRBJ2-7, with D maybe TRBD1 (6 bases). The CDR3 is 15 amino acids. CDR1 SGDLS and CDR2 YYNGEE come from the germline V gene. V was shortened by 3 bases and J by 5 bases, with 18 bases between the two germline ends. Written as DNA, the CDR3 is TGTGCCAGCAGCGGCGCCCTGGGGGCGTCGAACGAGCAGTACTTC. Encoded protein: CASSGALGASNEQYF. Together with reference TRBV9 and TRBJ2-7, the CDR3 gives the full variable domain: DSGVTQTPKHLITATGQRVTLRCSPRSGDLSVYWYQQSLDQGLQFLIQYYNGEERAKGNILERFSAQQFPDLHSELNLSSLELGDSALYFCASSGALGASNEQYFGPGTRLTVT.

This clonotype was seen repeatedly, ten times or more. Written as DNA, the CDR3 is TGTGCCACCAGTGATTTAAGGTTTGGCGGTGTGGATACGCAGTATTTT. Translation: CATSDLRFGGVDTQYF. The V and J genes are TRBV24-1 and TRBJ2-3, with D unclear. Between the trimmed V and J ends, which lost 1 base and 6 bases, there was a span of 16 bases. Germline loops: CDR1 KGHDR, CDR2 SFDVKD. The CDR3 is made up of 16 amino acids.

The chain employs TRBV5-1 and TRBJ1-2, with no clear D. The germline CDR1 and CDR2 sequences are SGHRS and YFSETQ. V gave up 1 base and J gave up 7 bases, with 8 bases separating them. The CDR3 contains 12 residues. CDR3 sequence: CASSLQGSGYTF. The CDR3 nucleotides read TGCGCCAGCAGCTTGCAAGGATCTGGCTACACCTTC.

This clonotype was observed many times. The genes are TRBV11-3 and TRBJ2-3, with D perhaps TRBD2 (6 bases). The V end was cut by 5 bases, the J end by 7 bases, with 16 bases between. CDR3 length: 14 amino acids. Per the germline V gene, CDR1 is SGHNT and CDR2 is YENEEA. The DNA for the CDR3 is TGTGCCAGCAGCCGCTCGACTAGAGCCCATACGCAGTATTTT. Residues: CASSRSTRAHTQYF.

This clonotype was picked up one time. This CDR3 is CASIPRDSYEQYF. CDR3 nucleotide sequence: TGTGCCAGCATTCCCCGAGATTCCTACGAGCAGTACTTC. V is TRBV7-8 and J is TRBJ2-7; D uncertain. There are 13 residues in the CDR3. Per germline, CDR1 SGHVS and CDR2 FQNEAQ. V gave up 7 bases and J gave up 1 base, with 11 bases separating them.

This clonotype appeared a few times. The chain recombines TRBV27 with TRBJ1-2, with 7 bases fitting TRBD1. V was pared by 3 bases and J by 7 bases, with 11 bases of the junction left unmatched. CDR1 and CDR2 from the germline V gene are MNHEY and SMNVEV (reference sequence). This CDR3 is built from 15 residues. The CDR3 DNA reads TGTGCCAGCAGTTTTTTAGGGGGCGCAGCTGGTGGCTACACCTTC. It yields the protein CASSFLGGAAGGYTF.

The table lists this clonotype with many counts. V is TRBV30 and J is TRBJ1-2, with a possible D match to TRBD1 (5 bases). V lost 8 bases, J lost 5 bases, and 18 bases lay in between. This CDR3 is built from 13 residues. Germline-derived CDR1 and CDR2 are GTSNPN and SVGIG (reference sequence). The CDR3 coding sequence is TGTGCCAGGTTCTCGGCGGGGGGGTATGGCTACACCTTC. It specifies CARFSAGGYGYTF.

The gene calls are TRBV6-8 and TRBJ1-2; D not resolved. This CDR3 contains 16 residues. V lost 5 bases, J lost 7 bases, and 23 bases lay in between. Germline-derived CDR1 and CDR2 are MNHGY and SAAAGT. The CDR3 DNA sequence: TGTGCCAGCAGTCCCCGGGGAGGGCGCCCAAGTGGTGGCTACACCTTC. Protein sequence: CASSPRGGRPSGGYTF.

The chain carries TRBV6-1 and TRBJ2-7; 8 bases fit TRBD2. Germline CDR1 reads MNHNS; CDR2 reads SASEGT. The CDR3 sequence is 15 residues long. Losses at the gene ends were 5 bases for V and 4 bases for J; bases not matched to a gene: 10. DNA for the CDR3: TGTGCCAGCAGTCGGGGGGGACTACTGGGATACGAGCAGTACTTC. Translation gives CASSRGGLLGYEQYF.

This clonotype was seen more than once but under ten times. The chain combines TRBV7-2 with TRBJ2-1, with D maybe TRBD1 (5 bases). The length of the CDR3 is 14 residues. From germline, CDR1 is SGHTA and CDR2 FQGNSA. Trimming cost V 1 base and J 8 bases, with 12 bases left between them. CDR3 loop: CASSLGGQTYEQFF. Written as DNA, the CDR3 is TGTGCCAGCAGCTTAGGTGGACAAACCTATGAGCAGTTCTTC.

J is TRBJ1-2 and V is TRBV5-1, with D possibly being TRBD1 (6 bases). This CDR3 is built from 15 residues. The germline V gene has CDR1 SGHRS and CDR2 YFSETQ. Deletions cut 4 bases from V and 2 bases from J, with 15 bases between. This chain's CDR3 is CASSEPDRLNYGYTF. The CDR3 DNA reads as TGCGCCAGCAGCGAACCGGACAGACTAAACTATGGCTACACCTTC.

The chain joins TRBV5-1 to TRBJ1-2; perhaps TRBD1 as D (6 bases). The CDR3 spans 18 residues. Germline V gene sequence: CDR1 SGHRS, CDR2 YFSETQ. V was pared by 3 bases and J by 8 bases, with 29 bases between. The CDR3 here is CASSSTPGTLDPRWGYTF. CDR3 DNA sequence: TGCGCCAGCAGCTCGACCCCCGGGACACTTGATCCTAGGTGGGGCTACACCTTC.

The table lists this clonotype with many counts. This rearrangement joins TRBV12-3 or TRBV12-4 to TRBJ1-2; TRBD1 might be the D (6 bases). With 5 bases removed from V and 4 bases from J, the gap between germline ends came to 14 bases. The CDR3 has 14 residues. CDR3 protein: CASSPGATGYGYTF. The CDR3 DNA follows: TGTGCCAGCAGTCCAGGGGCCACCGGCTATGGCTACACCTTC.

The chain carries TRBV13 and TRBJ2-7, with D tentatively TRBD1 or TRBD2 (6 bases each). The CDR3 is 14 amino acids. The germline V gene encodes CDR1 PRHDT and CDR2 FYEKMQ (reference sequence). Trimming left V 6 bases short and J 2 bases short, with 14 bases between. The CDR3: CASREGEVPYEQYF. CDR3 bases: TGTGCCAGCAGGGAGGGGGAGGTCCCCTACGAGCAGTACTTC.

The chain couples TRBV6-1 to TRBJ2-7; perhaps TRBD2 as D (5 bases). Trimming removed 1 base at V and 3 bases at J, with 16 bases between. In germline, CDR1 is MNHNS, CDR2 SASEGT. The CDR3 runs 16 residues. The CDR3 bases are TGTGCCAGCAGTGAAGGGCTACTAGTTTCTGTCTACGAGCAGTACTTC. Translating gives CASSEGLLVSVYEQYF.

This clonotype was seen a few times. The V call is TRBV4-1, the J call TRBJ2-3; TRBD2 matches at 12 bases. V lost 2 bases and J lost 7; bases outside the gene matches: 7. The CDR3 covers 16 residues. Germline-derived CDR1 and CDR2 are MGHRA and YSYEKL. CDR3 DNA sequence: TGCGCCAGCAGCCAAAGGCTAGCGGGGGGGCCCTATACGCAGTATTTT. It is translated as CASSQRLAGGPYTQYF.